Each of the 2 T cell receptor beta chains below was sequenced from the same sample in a study of blood T cells in healthy people across ages (dated by TCRdb to between 2014 and 2017). Library preparation employed 5' RACE. Sequencing used an Illumina HiSeq 2500. A second PCR of 7 to 11 cycles was performed with a sample-barcoded 5' primer and a J-beta primer mix. Through fastp at Q25 and MiXCR, TCRdb rebuilt clones from the public reads, retaining in-frame beta chains. Duplicate CDR3 protein sequences are folded into a single record with the most common DNA and genes. A total of about 780,000 distinct CDR3 sequences appear in this sample, 20% to 30% of them only once. Roughly 3.1% of the sample rests with the top ten. This same sample was also taken into another study, of T cells of mothers and their children.

Sequencing was carried out using blood. All receptors derive from a boy younger than 18 in good health.

This clonotype has more than one count but fewer than ten. The chain uses TRBV20-1 and TRBJ1-4; TRBD1 might be the D (5 bases). V was clipped by 0 bases and J by 9 bases, with 14 bases between them. Germline-derived CDR1 and CDR2 are DFQATT and SNEGSKA (reference sequence). CDR3 size: 14 residues. CDR3 sequence reads: CSARDLGPGQKLFF. CDR3 sequence (DNA): TGCAGTGCTAGAGATCTCGGGCCAGGGCAAAAACTGTTTTTT.

The DNA for the CDR3 is TGTGCTAGTGGAGGGCCCAGGGGGCTTGAGACCCAGTACTTC. Amino acids: CASGGPRGLETQYF. The J gene is TRBJ2-5, the V gene TRBV12-5; the match to TRBD1 covers 8 bases. V dropped 6 bases and J dropped 5; count of bases not matched to a gene: 8. In germline, CDR1 is LGHNT, CDR2 FRNRAP. This CDR3 has 14 amino acids.